This T cell receptor beta chain was recovered during a study of read filtering for tumor transcriptome and immune sequencing. The wider study: TCR-mapped reads were about 3.5 to 11 million with IR-seq versus roughly 75 to 1,400 with RNA-seq.

This clonotype was seen repeatedly, ten times or more. CDR1 is LGHNA, CDR2 YNFKEQ, per germline. The CDR3 sequence is 15 residues long. Trimming took 6 bases from V and 6 from J; bases not matched to a gene: 6. From around 440 ng of RNA, a library with molecular barcoded alpha/delta and beta/gamma adaptors was made. A single record per CDR3 protein comes from TCRdb applying MiXCR to the reads. The sample yields about 39,000 distinct CDR3 sequences, roughly an eighth seen once. Sequencing was carried out using a population of CD138-negative cells sorted from bone marrow. The chain has TRBV4-2 and TRBJ2-3, with 13 bases lining up with TRBD2. This TCR came from a donor at least 40 years old with multiple myeloma. CDR3 in amino acids: CASRRLAGGSDTQYF. CDR3 nucleotide sequence: TGTGCCAGCAGGAGACTAGCGGGGGGATCGGATACGCAGTATTTT.